Sequencing of this T cell receptor beta chain was carried out in a study of STAT5B mutations in CD4+ large granular lymphocyte leukemia. Trimming took off 1 base at V and 5 bases at J, with 14 bases between the two ends. Germline lookup yields CDR1 SGHAT and CDR2 FQNNGV. This CDR3 contains 16 residues. Measured with immunoSEQ multiplex PCR; TCRdb has only the in-frame clones, and not every one. Among approximately 20,000 clones listed, around 84% were seen once. Study-wide points: Compared with healthy controls (2/35), patient top clones favored TRBV06 (8/27).

This clone was seen just once. The target antigen is unknown. The receptor was isolated from a human donor in good health. The specimen sequenced was CD4+ T cells from blood buffy coats. This sequence joins TRBV11-2 and TRBJ2-2; D uncertain. CDR3 region: CASSLAQGLPTGELFF. In nucleotides, the CDR3 is TGTGCCAGCAGCTTAGCTCAAGGCCTGCCTACCGGGGAGCTGTTTTTT.